This TCR beta chain emerged from a study of response to subunit inactivated influenza vaccine. V gave up 5 bases and J gave up 4 bases; unmatched junction bases: 9. The CDR3 contains 15 residues. CDR1 LGHDT and CDR2 YNNKEL come from the germline V gene (reference sequence). Each CDR3 protein is one row after TCRdb ran MiXCR on the RT-PCR reads. This table has about 700,000 distinct CDR3 sequences, around a sixth appearing once. This specimen was PBMCs from blood, taken 11 to 12 days after vaccination. V and J are TRBV3-1 and TRBJ2-3; TRBD2 aligns across 7 bases. This TCR was recovered from a man in his forties or fifties who received an inactivated influenza vaccine. CDR3 sequence: CASSETREAADTQYF. CDR3 nucleotides: TGTGCCAGCAGCGAAACTCGGGAGGCCGCAGATACGCAGTATTTT.